This T cell receptor beta chain was identified in a study of T-cell reconstitution after alpha-beta-depleted transplantation in children. Findings of the study overall: At one year after transplant, newly produced T cells mostly accounted for T-cell counts and diversity.

It was with unique molecular identifiers that the TCRbeta library was prepared. TCRdb itself ran the PCR reads through MiXCR, one entry per CDR3 protein. The sample consists of approximately 800,000 distinct CDR3 sequences, roughly 15% of them appearing once. This clonotype has only a few counts. Its cognate antigen is unknown. The CDR3 length is 13 residues. Trimming pared 5 bases from V and 6 bases from J, leaving 11 bases between. Germline assignment: CDR1 SEHNR and CDR2 FQNEAQ (reference sequence). The sequencing here drew on PBMCs, mostly from graft donor cells, taken 360 days after TCRalphabeta/CD19-depleted stem cell transplant. The chain uses TRBV7-9 and TRBJ1-5; TRBD1 might be the D (6 bases). The TCR sequence derives from a male patient aged 5 to 17 who had a stem cell transplant for acute lymphoblastic leukemia, so the T cells may come from the graft donor. The CDR3 DNA follows: TGTGCCAGCAGCCCAGGACAGACTCAGCCCCAGCATTTT. Translated, it gives CASSPGQTQPQHF. Full variable domain (outside the CDR3, taken from reference TRBV7-9 and TRBJ1-5): DTGVSQNPRHKITKRGQNVTFRCDPISEHNRLYWYRQTLGQGPEFLTYFQNEAQLEKSRLLSDRFSAERPKGSFSTLEIQRTEQGDSAMYLCASSPGQTQPQHFGDGTRLSIL.